This T cell receptor beta chain appears in the sequencing data of a study of blood T cell repertoires in COVID-19. About the study: The United States, Italy and Spain supplied acute and convalescent COVID-19 samples. PBMCs, B-cell-depleted T cells, or T cells provided the cDNA or gDNA that made up the material.

As processed by the authors: Reference gene primer amplification yielded estimated nucleated cell counts. Using immunoSEQ multiplex PCR, the repertoire was profiled, and TCRdb retains in-frame clones only, with some absent. The DNA gave D and trimming, while V, J and clone size come from that table. The data hold a few hundred thousand clones, with about 82% observed a single time. CDR3 length: 17 amino acids. CDR1 and CDR2 from the germline V gene are LGHDT and YNNKEL (reference sequence). Trimming cost V 5 bases and J 0 bases; bases outside gene matches: 4. The sequence was obtained from a woman of 80 years or more with acute or convalescent COVID-19. This chain joins TRBV3-1 (or the pseudogene TRBV3-2) and TRBJ2-6, with TRBD1 identical over 10 bases. The sample was peripheral blood. The chain's CDR3 is CASSSRDRGSGANVLTF. The DNA of the CDR3 is TGTGCCAGCAGCTCCCGGGACAGGGGCTCTGGGGCCAACGTCCTGACTTTC.